These 14 T cell receptor beta chains were sequenced from one sample in a study of cytomegalovirus exposure and HLA in healthy donors (dated by TCRdb to 2016 to 2017). Library creation used the immunoSEQ multiplex PCR assay. Not all clones reach the TCRdb copy of this immuneACCESS table, which keeps in-frame sequences only. Checked studies attribute under half of the gap to unresolved V genes and leave the rest unexplained. This sample has 200,000 to 250,000 clones in its table, and around nine tenths of those were observed once. The ten largest clonotypes hold approximately 1% of the sample. What was sequenced was PBMCs. Source of these receptors: a woman under 30 in good health and CMV-seronegative.

The genes are TRBV5-1 and TRBJ2-5, with 8 bases lining up with TRBD2. Trimming cost V 1 base and J 5 bases; bases outside gene matches: 4. The length of the CDR3 is 14 residues. Germline-derived CDR1 and CDR2 are SGHRS and YFSETQ. CDR3 region: CASSLSPGGETQYF. The CDR3 DNA follows: TGCGCCAGCAGCTTGTCCCCGGGGGGGGAGACCCAGTACTTC. Full variable domain (remainder filled in from reference TRBV5-1 and TRBJ2-5): KAGVTQTPRYLIKTRGQQVTLSCSPISGHRSVSWYQQTPGQGLQFLFEYFSETQRNKGNFPGRFSGRQFSNSRSEMNVSTLELGDSALYLCASSLSPGGETQYFGPGTRLLVL.

This chain uses TRBV6-1 with TRBJ2-1, with D tentatively TRBD1 (5 bases). In germline, CDR1 is MNHNS, CDR2 SASEGT. The CDR3 length is 12 residues. Trimming removed 8 bases at V and 15 bases at J, with 20 bases between. CDR3 residues: CASQGTSSFGFF. The CDR3 DNA is TGTGCCAGCCAGGGCACGTCCTCCTTCGGGTTCTTC.

This clone was recorded only once. V usage is TRBV2 and J usage is TRBJ1-5, with no clear D. Trimming removed 4 bases at V and 3 bases at J, with 4 bases between. This CDR3 is built from 12 residues. CDR1 is SNHLY and CDR2 is FYNNEI in the germline V gene. CDR3 DNA: TGTGCCAGCAGTGCAGACAATCAGCCCCAGCATTTT. As protein: CASSADNQPQHF.

The chain employs TRBV6-6 and TRBJ1-5, with 7 bases matching TRBD1. The CDR3 spans 14 residues. V dropped 5 bases and J dropped 4; count of bases not matched to a gene: 5. CDR1 MNHNY and CDR2 SVGAGI come from the germline V gene (reference sequence). The DNA for the CDR3 is TGTGCCAGCAGTACCGGGACAGCTAATCAGCCCCAGCATTTT. The encoded protein is CASSTGTANQPQHF.

J is TRBJ1-5 and V is TRBV2; 8 bases match TRBD1. Losses at the gene ends were 3 bases for V and 0 bases for J; bases not matched to a gene: 13. CDR1 is SNHLY, CDR2 FYNNEI, per germline. The CDR3 length is 19 residues. As DNA, the CDR3 is TGTGCCAGCAGTGAGATAGGACAGGGTACCCTTTATAGCAATCAGCCCCAGCATTTT. The encoded protein is CASSEIGQGTLYSNQPQHF.

V is TRBV30 and J is TRBJ1-1; D unclear. The CDR3 is 13 amino acids. The germline CDR1 and CDR2 sequences are GTSNPN and SVGIG (reference sequence). Trimming took off 5 bases at V and 10 bases at J, with 20 bases between the two ends. The DNA of the CDR3 is TGTGCCTGGCTCCCCAACCGAGGGCTAGCAGCTTTCTTT. This encodes CAWLPNRGLAAFF.

Here the CDR3 reads CAITGSLSSGELFF. The CDR3 DNA reads TGTGCCATCACAGGGTCTTTGAGTTCCGGGGAGCTGTTTTTT. The chain uses TRBV2 and TRBJ2-2, with D perhaps matching TRBD1 (6 bases). This CDR3 spans 14 amino acids. V was trimmed by 10 bases and J by 6 bases, leaving 18 bases between them. Germline CDR1 SNHLY, CDR2 FYNNEI.

The rearrangement joins TRBV28 to TRBJ2-1, with a possible D match to TRBD2 (5 bases). Trimming cost V 5 bases and J 5 bases, with 7 bases left between them. In germline, CDR1 is MDHEN, CDR2 SYDVKM. This CDR3 has 12 amino acids. The CDR3 reads CASSGRDNEQFF. CDR3 DNA sequence: TGTGCCAGCAGTGGGCGGGACAATGAGCAGTTCTTC.

The chain uses TRBV5-4 and TRBJ2-7, with 8 bases that match TRBD1. The CDR3 is 15 amino acids. Per the germline V gene, CDR1 is SGHNT and CDR2 is YYREEE (reference sequence). V lost 5 bases to trimming and J lost 2 bases; unmatched junction nucleotides: 9. The chain's CDR3 is CASSFMIRGPYEQYF. The CDR3 bases are TGTGCCAGCAGTTTCATGATCAGGGGGCCCTACGAGCAGTACTTC.

Here the CDR3 reads CASSLGTGEVGYGYTF. The CDR3 DNA is TGCGCCAGCAGCTTGGGGACAGGGGAAGTAGGGTATGGCTACACCTTC. The rearrangement uses TRBV5-1 and TRBJ1-2, with 9 bases that match TRBD1. V was clipped by 0 bases and J by 5 bases; unmatched bases: 8. The CDR3 runs to 16 residues. CDR1 is SGHRS and CDR2 is YFSETQ in the germline V gene. The complete variable domain, with remaining parts taken from reference TRBV5-1 and TRBJ1-2, reads KAGVTQTPRYLIKTRGQQVTLSCSPISGHRSVSWYQQTPGQGLQFLFEYFSETQRNKGNFPGRFSGRQFSNSRSEMNVSTLELGDSALYLCASSLGTGEVGYGYTFGSGTRLTVV.

The chain links TRBV5-4 to TRBJ2-1; D possibly corresponds to TRBD2 (6 bases). The CDR3 consists of 15 residues. The germline V gene has CDR1 SGHNT and CDR2 YYREEE (reference sequence). The V and J ends lost 4 bases and 14 bases respectively, with 25 bases between them. The CDR3 spells CASSPATGVGQQEFF. For the CDR3, the DNA is TGTGCCAGCAGCCCGGCCACGGGGGTAGGGCAGCAGGAGTTCTTC. Full variable domain (outside the CDR3, taken from reference TRBV5-4 and TRBJ2-1): ETGVTQSPTHLIKTRGQQVTLRCSSQSGHNTVSWYQQALGQGPQFIFQYYREEENGRGNFPPRFSGLQFPNYSSELNVNALELDDSALYLCASSPATGVGQQEFFGPGTRLTVL.

V and J are TRBV10-1 and TRBJ1-2, with 7 nucleotides matching TRBD1. The CDR3 consists of 17 residues. CDR1 is WNHNN and CDR2 is SYGVQD in the germline V gene (reference sequence). After removal of 3 bases from V and 3 bases from J, the junction contained 13 bases not matched to a gene. The CDR3: CASSDLADNDRDYGYTF. Written as DNA, the CDR3 is TGCGCCAGCAGTGATTTGGCAGACAATGACAGGGACTATGGCTACACCTTC.

Only one count was recorded for this clone. V gene TRBV27 combines with J gene TRBJ2-7; TRBD2 matches 8 bases. Germline V gives CDR1 MNHEY, CDR2 SMNVEV (reference sequence). V trimming: 2 bases; J trimming: 1 base; junction bases outside the gene matches: 7. CDR3 length: 16 residues. The CDR3 nucleotides read TGTGCCAGCAGTTTAGGTAGCGGGAAGGGTTCCTACGAGCAGTACTTC. Its translation is CASSLGSGKGSYEQYF.

V gene TRBV30 combines with J gene TRBJ2-7; 7 nucleotides line up with TRBD1. V dropped 8 bases and J dropped 2; count of bases not matched to a gene: 9. Germline lookup yields CDR1 GTSNPN and CDR2 SVGIG (reference sequence). The CDR3 runs 13 residues. The CDR3 bases are TGTGCCGGGGACCGGGACAGAACCTACGAGCAGTACTTC. It encodes CAGDRDRTYEQYF. Looking up the rest from reference TRBV30 and TRBJ2-7 gives the full variable domain: SQTIHQWPATLVQPVGSPLSLECTVEGTSNPNLYWYRQAAGRGLQLLFYSVGIGQISSEVPQNLSASRPQDRQFILSSKKLLLSDSGFYLCAGDRDRTYEQYFGPGTRLTVT.